This TCR beta chain was sequenced during a study of T cell responses to AZD1222 COVID-19 vaccine. Data came from immunoSEQ multiplex PCR; TCRdb stores just in-frame clones and leaves some out. Of tens of thousands of clones in the sample, 88% were seen once. The source of this sequence is an adult in good health. The material sequenced was peripheral blood, taken on day 0 of MenACWY control vaccination.

The DNA for the CDR3 is TGTGCCAGAGATAGAGGCTACACCTTC. Its protein product is CARDRGYTF. This sequence joins TRBV30 and TRBJ1-2, with D unresolved. With 8 bases removed from V and 8 bases from J, the gap between germline ends came to 9 bases. CDR3 length equals 9 residues. The V gene's germline CDR1 is GTSNPN and CDR2 SVGIG (reference sequence).